A single sample gave rise to the 4 T cell receptor beta chains below, sequenced in a study of shared clonotypes between healthy human individuals. Naive CD8 cells comprised CD45RO-negative, CCR7-positively selected cells, excluding terminally differentiated effector memory CD45RA+ cells. Here immunoSEQ multiplex PCR was the method, and the copy in TCRdb shows in-frame clones only, minus some. The data hold 1.5 million to 2.5 million clones, with about 95% observed a single time. Sequences were obtained from naive CD8+ T cells sorted from blood. The receptors originated from a man younger than 30 in good health.

Turning to this clone: The junction differs from germline at one of its ends, possibly a read error. The V gene is TRBV7-9, the J gene TRBJ1-1; tentative D call: TRBD1 (5 bases). The length of the CDR3 is 13 residues. Germline V gene data show CDR1 as SEHNR and CDR2 as FQNEAQ (reference sequence). DNA of the CDR3: TGCGAGTTTAGAGGGGTAATGAACACTGAAGCTTTCTTT. Amino acids: CEFRGVMNTEAFF.

This rearrangement joins TRBV5-6 to TRBJ1-5, with a possible D match to TRBD1 (5 bases). CDR1 and CDR2 (germline): SGHDT, YYEEEE. V gave up 2 bases and J gave up 9 bases, with 15 bases separating them. The CDR3 loop spans 14 amino acids. CDR3 coding DNA: TGTGCCAGCAGCTTCGGCCAGGGCCTAGGGCCCCAGCATTTT. Protein sequence: CASSFGQGLGPQHF.

This clone was seen more than once but under ten times. CDR3 amino acids: CASSSTLGPVSPLHF. The DNA for the CDR3 is TGTGCCAGCAGTTCCACGCTGGGGCCAGTCTCACCCCTCCACTTT. V gene TRBV27 combines with J gene TRBJ1-6; perhaps TRBD1 as D (5 bases). CDR3 length: 15 residues. V lost 4 bases to trimming and J lost 10 bases, with 17 bases between them. The germline V gene encodes CDR1 MNHEY and CDR2 SMNVEV (reference sequence).

This sequence joins TRBV5-5 and TRBJ1-4, with TRBD1 as a possible D gene (6 bases). This CDR3 has 14 amino acids. The V and J ends lost 4 bases and 7 bases respectively, with 14 bases between them. CDR1 and CDR2 from the germline V gene are SGHKS and YYEKEE (reference sequence). This CDR3 is CASSATGAFEKLFF. The DNA of the CDR3 is TGTGCCAGCAGCGCGACAGGTGCTTTTGAAAAACTGTTTTTT.